The rows below give T cell receptor beta chains drawn from one sample of a study of blood T cell repertoires in COVID-19. Generated by immunoSEQ multiplex PCR, the TCRdb table keeps only in-frame clones and is missing some. The data show under 20,000 clones, 85% to 95% seen once. Sequencing was carried out using peripheral blood. These receptors were obtained from a human donor in a cohort sampled during active COVID-19. Both conserved end residues are part of each CDR3. Fields, in order: clone size, V gene, J gene, D gene, CDR3 DNA, CDR3 protein. The D gene is left open where the match is weak. The size entry is marked missing in some rows and otherwise reads once, few, many or a size class.

-	TRBV27	TRBJ1-2	TRBD1	TGTGCCAGCAGCCTACAGGGGGGGCTAAACTATGGCTACACCTTC	CASSLQGGLNYGYTF
once	TRBV18	TRBJ2-7	-	TGTGCCAGCTCACCCGTCAGCCGGGACGGACTATCGAGGCAGTACTTC	CASSPVSRDGLSRQYF
-	TRBV27	TRBJ2-5	TRBD2	TGTGCCAGCAGTTCCGACGTCGGGGGGAATAGGGAGACCCAGTACTTC	CASSSDVGGNRETQYF
-	TRBV4-1	TRBJ2-1	TRBD1	TGCGCCAGCAGCCAAGAGGGGACAGGGAACTACAATGAGCAGTTCTTC	CASSQEGTGNYNEQFF
-	TRBV25-1	TRBJ2-3	TRBD1	TGTGCCAGCAGTGAAAACAGGGGTTGGATTGAGGGTACGCAGTATTTT	CASSENRGWIEGTQYF
-	TRBV2	TRBJ2-1	TRBD1	TGTGCCAGCAGTGACCTCCGGGACAGCGCCTACAATGAGCAGTTCTTC	CASSDLRDSAYNEQFF
once	TRBV11-2	TRBJ1-1	-	TGTGCCAGCAGCTTAGATCTGTGGAGGGGGAACACTGAAGCTTTCTTT	CASSLDLWRGNTEAFF
-	TRBV18	TRBJ2-7	-	TGTGCCAGCTCACCAACGGCCCCTAGCGACACTTCCTACGAGCAGTACTTC	CASSPTAPSDTSYEQYF
-	TRBV27	TRBJ2-3	-	TGTGCCAGCAGTTTACCCCGGACACCACTTAGCACAGATACGCAGTATTTT	CASSLPRTPLSTDTQYF
once	TRBV19	TRBJ2-3	TRBD1	TGTGCCAGTGGGTCGTCGGGACAGGGGGCAGATACGCAGTATTTT	CASGSSGQGADTQYF
-	TRBV5-8	TRBJ2-4	-	TGTGCCAGCCTTGACCGGTTCAGGGGCGAGGCCAAAAACATTCAGTACTTC	CASLDRFRGEAKNIQYF
-	TRBV28	TRBJ1-5	-	TGTGCCAGCAGCGGGGGTTCTTGGCAGCCCCAGCATTTT	CASSGGSWQPQHF
-	TRBV4-1	TRBJ2-2	TRBD1	TGCGCCAGCAGCCAAGAGGGACAGGGGTGGACCGGGGAGCTGTTTTTT	CASSQEGQGWTGELFF
-	TRBV7-8	TRBJ2-5	TRBD1	TGTGCCAGCAGCCACCGCCGGGACAGGGACCACCGGGGGACCCAGTACTTC	CASSHRRDRDHRGTQYF
-	TRBV30	TRBJ1-3	-	TGTGCCTGGAGTGTACGGTCTGGAAACACCATATATTTT	CAWSVRSGNTIYF
-	TRBV7-8	TRBJ2-1	TRBD2	TGTGCCAGCAGTCGTAGCGGGCCCTACAATGAGCAGTTCTTC	CASSRSGPYNEQFF
-	TRBV5-6	TRBJ2-3	TRBD2	TGTGCCACCAAGCGGGGATCAGATACGCAGTATTTT	CATKRGSDTQYF
-	TRBV6-5	TRBJ1-6	-	TGTGCCAGCAGTTACGGAAGGAGCTCCTATAATTCACCCCTCCACTTT	CASSYGRSSYNSPLHF
-	TRBV20-1	TRBJ2-5	-	TGCAGTGCTAGCCACGGTGCGACCCAGTACTTC	CSASHGATQYF
-	TRBV9	TRBJ2-3	TRBD1	TGTGCCAGCAGCGTGGAGACAGGGTCATCAGGTACGCAGTATTTT	CASSVETGSSGTQYF
-	TRBV20-1	TRBJ2-5	-	TGCAGTGCTAGAGGTTCTACCCAGTACTTC	CSARGSTQYF
once	TRBV4-1	TRBJ1-5	-	TGCGCCAGCAGCCGCTCCCCTGGAGGGACGGAGCCCCAGCATTTT	CASSRSPGGTEPQHF
-	TRBV6-6	TRBJ1-5	TRBD1	TGTGCCAGCAGGGGGGGCGGACAGGGAGGTCAGCCCCAGCATTTT	CASRGGGQGGQPQHF
-	TRBV7-9	TRBJ1-1	-	TGTGCCAGCAGTCTAATCATGAACACTGAAGCTTTCTTT	CASSLIMNTEAFF
-	TRBV18	TRBJ2-5	TRBD1	TGTGCCAGCTCATCGGGACAGGGTGAGACCCAGTACTTC	CASSSGQGETQYF
-	TRBV28	TRBJ1-1	-	TGTGCCAGCAGTTCCAGGGTTACTGAAGCTTTCTTT	CASSSRVTEAFF
-	TRBV9	TRBJ2-7	TRBD2	TGTGCCAGCAGCGTGGGGGGGACCCTCTCCTACGAGCAGTACTTC	CASSVGGTLSYEQYF
few	TRBV4-1	TRBJ2-7	-	TGCGCCAGCAGCCAAGCACTGGGATATGCGGGGGAGCAGTACTTC	CASSQALGYAGEQYF
once	TRBV19	TRBJ2-1	-	TGTGCCAGTAGCGTCCTAAGGACAGCCTACAATGAGCAGTTCTTC	CASSVLRTAYNEQFF
-	TRBV20-1	TRBJ2-1	-	TGCAGTGCCTATACGGGGGAGCAGTTCTTC	CSAYTGEQFF
-	TRBV11-3	TRBJ2-1	TRBD1	TGTGCCAGCAGCCCATCTTTAGGACAGGGGGGCAATGAGCAGTTCTTC	CASSPSLGQGGNEQFF
-	TRBV7-3	TRBJ1-1	-	TGTGCCAGCAGTCAGGACAGGAACACTGAAGCTTTCTTT	CASSQDRNTEAFF
-	TRBV18	TRBJ2-1	-	TGTGCCAGCTCACCACAGCACAATGAGCAGTTCTTC	CASSPQHNEQFF
-	TRBV4-1	TRBJ2-1	TRBD2	TGCGCCAGCAGGCTCGGACTAGCGGGATACAATGAGCAGTTCTTC	CASRLGLAGYNEQFF
-	TRBV18	TRBJ1-5	TRBD1	TGTGCCAGCTCACAAAATCCGGGACAGGGCAATCAGCCCCAGCATTTT	CASSQNPGQGNQPQHF
once	TRBV13	TRBJ2-7	-	TGTGCCAGCAGCTCAGGGTACTCCTACGAGCAGTACTTC	CASSSGYSYEQYF
-	TRBV11-2	TRBJ1-3	-	TGTGCCAGCAGCACCACGGCGGGGGCGCCGACCATATATTTT	CASSTTAGAPTIYF
-	TRBV6-5	TRBJ1-2	-	TGTGCCAGCAGTTACTCGATTGCACTCCCCTATGGCTACACCTTC	CASSYSIALPYGYTF
-	TRBV4-2	TRBJ2-6	TRBD2	TGTGCCAGCAGCAGCGGGGGGGCCTCTGGGGCCAACGTCCTGACTTTC	CASSSGGASGANVLTF
-	TRBV30	TRBJ1-3	-	TGTGCCTGGAGTCTCAGGGGCCTCTCTGGAAACACCATATATTTT	CAWSLRGLSGNTIYF
-	TRBV6-5	TRBJ1-1	TRBD1	TGTGCCAGCAGTCGGGGGACAGTCTCGAACACTGAAGCTTTCTTT	CASSRGTVSNTEAFF
-	TRBV4-2	TRBJ2-3	TRBD1	TGTGCCAGCAGCCACAATCAACCCGGGACAGGGGGACCCACAGATACGCAGTATTTT	CASSHNQPGTGGPTDTQYF
-	TRBV7-6	TRBJ1-4	TRBD1	TGTGCCAGCAGCCCAGTCCCGGGACAGCGCCCGGGGGAAAAACTGTTTTTT	CASSPVPGQRPGEKLFF
-	TRBV7-2	TRBJ2-3	TRBD2	TGTGCCAGCAGCTTATATTTAGCGGGGGGTTCAGATACGCAGTATTTT	CASSLYLAGGSDTQYF
-	TRBV5-1	TRBJ2-7	TRBD1	TGCGCCAGCAGAGACGACAGGGGCTGGTCCGAGCAGTACTTC	CASRDDRGWSEQYF
-	TRBV12-3/TRBV12-4	TRBJ1-2	TRBD1	TGTGCCAGCAGTGACAGGGGTGGGGATTTCTACACCTTC	CASSDRGGDFYTF
-	TRBV29-1	TRBJ2-5	TRBD1	TGCAGCGTTGAAGCTCCCACGGGACAGGGAAAAGGGGGGACCCAGTACTTC	CSVEAPTGQGKGGTQYF
-	TRBV30	TRBJ1-2	-	TGTGCCTGGAGCACAGGCGTAAACTATGGCTACACCTTC	CAWSTGVNYGYTF
-	TRBV27	TRBJ1-1	-	TGTGCCAGCAGTTTACAGGGCCTCACTGAAGCTTTCTTT	CASSLQGLTEAFF
-	TRBV30	TRBJ2-7	TRBD2	TGTGCCTGGAGAACTAGCGGGGCGAAGAGCTCCTACGAGCAGTACTTC	CAWRTSGAKSSYEQYF
-	TRBV27	TRBJ1-4	-	TGTGCCAGCAGCCCAGGCAGGGTGCCGTGGGAAAAACTGTTTTTT	CASSPGRVPWEKLFF
-	TRBV10-3	TRBJ2-1	-	TGTGCCAACGCCGCGGGGCCTAACCCCTATGAGCAGTTCTTC	CANAAGPNPYEQFF
-	TRBV4-1	TRBJ2-1	-	TGCGCCAGCAGCCCGGGTGCGGGGGCCTCCTACAATGAGCAGTTCTTC	CASSPGAGASYNEQFF
few	TRBV7-2	TRBJ2-7	-	TGTGCCAGCAGCTCCGGGACACTCTCCTACGAGCAGTACTTC	CASSSGTLSYEQYF
-	TRBV9	TRBJ2-7	-	TGTGCCAGCAGCGTAGAGGCCAATCGACTCGAGCAGTACTTC	CASSVEANRLEQYF
-	TRBV30	TRBJ1-5	-	TGTGCCTGGAGTGGGGGGCTGGAGCAGCCCCAGCATTTT	CAWSGGLEQPQHF
-	TRBV27	TRBJ2-1	-	TGTGCCAGCAACTCCCAACCAGGGCTCCATGAGCAGTTCTTC	CASNSQPGLHEQFF
-	TRBV14	TRBJ1-1	-	TGTGCCAGCAGCCAGGTCCCGGGTTTTAGACCCAGGGAGAACACTGAAGCTTTCTTT	CASSQVPGFRPRENTEAFF
-	TRBV2	TRBJ1-5	-	TGTGCCAGCAGTCGATCAGGGTTAAGCAATCAGCCCCAGCATTTT	CASSRSGLSNQPQHF